A selection of T cell receptor beta chains follows, all from one sample in a study of a mutant IDH1 vaccine in newly diagnosed glioma. For these TCRs, the target antigens are not known. The protocol was immunoSEQ multiplex PCR, while the TCRdb copy is restricted to in-frame clones and leaves out a portion. The sample yields tens of thousands of clones, around 90% seen once. Source: PBMCs, taken from a glioma patient whose treatment included an IDH1 peptide vaccine. These receptors all stem from a man between 25 and 39 years old with glioma. Both conserved end residues are part of each CDR3. The order of the fields is J gene, clone size, D gene, V gene, CDR3 DNA, CDR3 protein. A D gene is named only where the DNA matches it firmly. Part of the rows lack a size; the others show once, few, many or a class for expanded clones.

>TRBJ2-1|-|-|TRBV11-3
TGTGCCAGCAGCTTAGGTCTATCTTCCAATGAGCAGTTCTTC
CASSLGLSSNEQFF
>TRBJ2-2|-|TRBD2|TRBV9
TGTGCCAGCAGCGTTCGTAGCGGGACAAACACCGGGGAGCTGTTTTTT
CASSVRSGTNTGELFF
>TRBJ2-1|-|-|TRBV4-2
TGTGCCAGCAGCCAAGTTAACCGGGACTTCTACAATGAGCAGTTCTTC
CASSQVNRDFYNEQFF
>TRBJ2-6|-|TRBD1|TRBV5-1
TGCGCCAGCACTGGGACAGGGGGCGCGGGGAAGGGGGCCAACGTCCTGACTTTC
CASTGTGGAGKGANVLTF
>TRBJ1-5|-|-|TRBV27
TGTGCCAGCCAGGGGCCTCAGCCCCAGCATTTT
CASQGPQPQHF
>TRBJ2-1|once|-|TRBV5-5
TGTGCCAGCAGCTTGGCCTACAGCTACAATGAGCAGTTCTTC
CASSLAYSYNEQFF
>TRBJ1-2|-|TRBD1|TRBV4-3
TGCGCCAGCAGCCAAGCCGACAGGGTTCGGGGTGGCTACACCTTC
CASSQADRVRGGYTF
>TRBJ1-1|-|-|TRBV28
TGTGCCAGCAGTTTATACGGGGGCAAATTTGACCCTGAAGCTTTCTTT
CASSLYGGKFDPEAFF
>TRBJ2-5|-|-|TRBV21-1
TGTGCCAGCAGGGGGCGAGCCCCCCAAGAGACCCAGTACTTC
CASRGRAPQETQYF
>TRBJ1-2|-|TRBD1|TRBV30
TGTGCCTGGGCCCGGGACAGGGTGGACTTCGGCTACACCTTC
CAWARDRVDFGYTF
>TRBJ2-3|-|TRBD2|TRBV5-6
TGTGCCAGCAGCTTGAATGGCGGGAGGGCAAGTGATACGCAGTATTTT
CASSLNGGRASDTQYF
>TRBJ2-3|few|TRBD1|TRBV6-1
TGTGCCAGCAGTGATAGGACAGGGGGATTCACAGATACGCAGTATTTT
CASSDRTGGFTDTQYF
>TRBJ1-1|-|-|TRBV5-4
TGTGCCAGCAGCTTACCCGGGGGTGTCACTGAAGCTTTCTTT
CASSLPGGVTEAFF
>TRBJ2-7|-|-|TRBV6-5
TGTGCCAGCAGTTACTCAAGGGGTCCTCCCCACGAGCAGTACTTC
CASSYSRGPPHEQYF
>TRBJ2-5|-|TRBD2|TRBV5-5
TGTGCCAGCAGCGGCGCCGGGACTAACCAAGAGACCCAGTACTTC
CASSGAGTNQETQYF